Included here is one T cell receptor beta chain sequence, with context. The sample originates from a study of OX40 agonist ivuxolimab in advanced cancers. Clones were sequenced by immunoSEQ multiplex PCR, and TCRdb holds only the in-frame ones, with some missing. The sample holds approximately 15,000 clones, 80% seen once. The origin of this receptor is an adult with an advanced solid tumor such as melanoma, head and neck, liver or kidney cancer. The source material was CD4+ or CD8+ T cells sorted from blood, sampled in a trial of the OX40 agonist ivuxolimab.

CDR3 nucleotide sequence: TGCGCCAGCAGTCACGGGACAGGGGACGAAGATACGCAGTATTTT. Protein: CASSHGTGDEDTQYF. The rearrangement joins TRBV4-3 to TRBJ2-3, with 10 bases aligning to TRBD1. J was trimmed by 5 bases and V by 6 bases; bases with no gene match: 8. The CDR3 length is 15 residues. The germline V gene encodes CDR1 LGHNA and CDR2 YSLEER.